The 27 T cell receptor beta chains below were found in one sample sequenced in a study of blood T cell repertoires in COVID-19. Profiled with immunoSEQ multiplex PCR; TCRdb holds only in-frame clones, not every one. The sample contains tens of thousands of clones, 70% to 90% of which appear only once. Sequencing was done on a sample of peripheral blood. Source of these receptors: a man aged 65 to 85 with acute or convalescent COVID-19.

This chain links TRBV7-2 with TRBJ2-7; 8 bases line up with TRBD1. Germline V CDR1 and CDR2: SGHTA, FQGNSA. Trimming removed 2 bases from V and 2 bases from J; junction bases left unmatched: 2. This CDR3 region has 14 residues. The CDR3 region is CASSLRTGTYEQYF. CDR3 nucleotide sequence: TGTGCCAGCAGCTTACGGACAGGGACCTACGAGCAGTACTTC.

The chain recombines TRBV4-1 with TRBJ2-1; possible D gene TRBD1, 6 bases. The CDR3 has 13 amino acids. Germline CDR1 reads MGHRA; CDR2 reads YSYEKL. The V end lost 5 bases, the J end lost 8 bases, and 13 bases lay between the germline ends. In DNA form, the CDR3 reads TGCGCCAGCAGCTCCCTCCCAGGGGATGAGCAGTTCTTC. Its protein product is CASSSLPGDEQFF.

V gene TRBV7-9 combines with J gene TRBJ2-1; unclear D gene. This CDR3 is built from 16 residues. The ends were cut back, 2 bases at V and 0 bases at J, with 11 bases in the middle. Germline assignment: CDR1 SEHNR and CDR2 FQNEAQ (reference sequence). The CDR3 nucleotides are TGTGCCAGCAGCTTAAGGAGTCGGCCCTCCTACAATGAGCAGTTCTTC. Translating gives CASSLRSRPSYNEQFF. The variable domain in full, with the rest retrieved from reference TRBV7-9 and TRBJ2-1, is DTGVSQNPRHKITKRGQNVTFRCDPISEHNRLYWYRQTLGQGPEFLTYFQNEAQLEKSRLLSDRFSAERPKGSFSTLEIQRTEQGDSAMYLCASSLRSRPSYNEQFFGPGTRLTVL.

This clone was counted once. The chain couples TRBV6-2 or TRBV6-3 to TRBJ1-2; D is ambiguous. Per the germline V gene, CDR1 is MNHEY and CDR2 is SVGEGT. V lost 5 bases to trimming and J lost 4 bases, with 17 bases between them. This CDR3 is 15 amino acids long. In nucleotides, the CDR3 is TGTGCCAGCAGTCCCCCGGGTCAACACTCCTATGGCTACACCTTC. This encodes CASSPPGQHSYGYTF.

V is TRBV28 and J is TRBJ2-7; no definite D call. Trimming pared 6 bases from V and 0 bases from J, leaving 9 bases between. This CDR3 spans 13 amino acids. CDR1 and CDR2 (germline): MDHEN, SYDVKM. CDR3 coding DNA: TGTGCCAGCAGCTATACCCCCTCCTACGAGCAGTACTTC. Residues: CASSYTPSYEQYF. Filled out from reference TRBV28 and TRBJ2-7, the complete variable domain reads DVKVTQSSRYLVKRTGEKVFLECVQDMDHENMFWYRQDPGLGLRLIYFSYDVKMKEKGDIPEGYSVSREKKERFSLILESASTNQTSMYLCASSYTPSYEQYFGPGTRLTVT.

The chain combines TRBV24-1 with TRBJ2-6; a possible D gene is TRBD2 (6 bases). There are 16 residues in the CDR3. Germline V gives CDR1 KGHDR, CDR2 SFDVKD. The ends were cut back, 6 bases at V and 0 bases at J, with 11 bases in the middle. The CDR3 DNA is TGTGCCACCAGTCCTTCGCGGGGCTCTGGGGCCAACGTCCTGACTTTC. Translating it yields CATSPSRGSGANVLTF.

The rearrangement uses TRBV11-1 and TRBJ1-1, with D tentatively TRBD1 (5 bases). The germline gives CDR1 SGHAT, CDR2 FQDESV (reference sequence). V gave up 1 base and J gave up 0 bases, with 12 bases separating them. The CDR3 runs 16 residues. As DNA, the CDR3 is TGTGCCAGCAGCTTAGTTCCTTTAGGGGTGAACACTGAAGCTTTCTTT. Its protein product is CASSLVPLGVNTEAFF.

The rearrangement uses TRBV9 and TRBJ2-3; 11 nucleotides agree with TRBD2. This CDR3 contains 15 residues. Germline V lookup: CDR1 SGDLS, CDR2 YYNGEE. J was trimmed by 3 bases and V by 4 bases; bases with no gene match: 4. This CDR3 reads CASSPRLAGTDTQYF. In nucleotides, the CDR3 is TGTGCCAGCAGCCCCAGACTAGCGGGGACAGATACGCAGTATTTT.

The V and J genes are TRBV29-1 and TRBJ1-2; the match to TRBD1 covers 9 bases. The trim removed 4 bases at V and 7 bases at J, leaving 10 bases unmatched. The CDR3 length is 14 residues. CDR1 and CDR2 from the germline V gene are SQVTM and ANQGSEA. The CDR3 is CSVGSGDRVFGYTF. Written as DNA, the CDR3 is TGCAGCGTTGGGTCGGGGGACAGGGTCTTTGGCTACACCTTC.

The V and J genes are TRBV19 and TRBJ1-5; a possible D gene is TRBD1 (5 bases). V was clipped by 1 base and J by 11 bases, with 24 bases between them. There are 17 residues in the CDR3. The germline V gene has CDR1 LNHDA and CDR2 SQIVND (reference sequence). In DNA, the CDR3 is TGTGCCAGTAGTATAGGTTGGAGAGACAGTCCTAAATCAGCCCAGCATTTT. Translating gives CASSIGWRDSPKSAQHF.

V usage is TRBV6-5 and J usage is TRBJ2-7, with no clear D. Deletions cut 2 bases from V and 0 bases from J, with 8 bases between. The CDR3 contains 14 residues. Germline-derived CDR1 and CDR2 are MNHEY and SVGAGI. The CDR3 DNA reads TGTGCCAGCAGTTACCAACGGAGCTCCTACGAGCAGTACTTC. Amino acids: CASSYQRSSYEQYF.

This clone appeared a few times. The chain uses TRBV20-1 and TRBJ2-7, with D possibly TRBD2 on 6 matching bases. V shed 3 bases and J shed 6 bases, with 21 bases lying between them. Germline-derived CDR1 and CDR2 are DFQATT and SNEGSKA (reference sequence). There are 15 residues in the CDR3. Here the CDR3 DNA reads TGCAGTGCTAGTCCCGCGGGGCAGGTCACCAGCGAGCAGTACTTC. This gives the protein CSASPAGQVTSEQYF.

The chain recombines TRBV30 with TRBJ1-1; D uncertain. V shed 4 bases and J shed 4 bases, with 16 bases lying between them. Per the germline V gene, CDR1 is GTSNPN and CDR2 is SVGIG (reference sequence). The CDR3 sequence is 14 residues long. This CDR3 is CAWTNLGTRTEAFF. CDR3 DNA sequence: TGTGCCTGGACTAACTTGGGCACCCGCACTGAAGCTTTCTTT.

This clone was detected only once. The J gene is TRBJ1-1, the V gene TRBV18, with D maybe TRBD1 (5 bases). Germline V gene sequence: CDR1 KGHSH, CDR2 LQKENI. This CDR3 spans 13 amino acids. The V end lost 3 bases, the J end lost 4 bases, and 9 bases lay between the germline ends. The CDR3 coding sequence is TGTGCCAGCTCACCCTCAGGGTTCACTGAAGCTTTCTTT. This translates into CASSPSGFTEAFF. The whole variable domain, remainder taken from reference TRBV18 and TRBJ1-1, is NAGVMQNPRHLVRRRGQEARLRCSPMKGHSHVYWYRQLPEEGLKFMVYLQKENIIDESGMPKERFSAEFPKEGPSILRIQQVVRGDSAAYFCASSPSGFTEAFFGQGTRLTVV.

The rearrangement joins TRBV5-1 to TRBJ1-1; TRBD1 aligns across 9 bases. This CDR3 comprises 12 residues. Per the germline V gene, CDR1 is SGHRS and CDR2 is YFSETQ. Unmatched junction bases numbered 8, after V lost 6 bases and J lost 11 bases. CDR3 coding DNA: TGCGCCAGCACGGAGGACAGGGGCAGGGCTTTCTTT. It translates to CASTEDRGRAFF.

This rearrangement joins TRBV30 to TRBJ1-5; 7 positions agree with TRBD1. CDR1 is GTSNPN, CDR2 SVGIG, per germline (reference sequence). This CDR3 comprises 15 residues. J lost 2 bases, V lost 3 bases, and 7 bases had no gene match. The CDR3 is CAWSLGGSRNQPQHF. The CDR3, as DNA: TGTGCCTGGAGCCTAGGGGGCAGCCGCAATCAGCCCCAGCATTTT.

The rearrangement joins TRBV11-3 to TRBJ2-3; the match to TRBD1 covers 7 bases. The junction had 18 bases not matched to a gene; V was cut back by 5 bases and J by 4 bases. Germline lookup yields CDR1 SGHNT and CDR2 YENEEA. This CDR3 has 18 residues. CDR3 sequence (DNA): TGTGCCAGCAGCCCTCCCCAAACAGGGGTAGGTTGCGCAGATACGCAGTATTTT. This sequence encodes CASSPPQTGVGCADTQYF.

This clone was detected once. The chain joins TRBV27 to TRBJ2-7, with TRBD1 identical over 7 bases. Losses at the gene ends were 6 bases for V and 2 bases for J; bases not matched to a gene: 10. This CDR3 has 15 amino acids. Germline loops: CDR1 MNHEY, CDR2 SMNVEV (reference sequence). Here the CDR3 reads CASSLDRALPYEQYF. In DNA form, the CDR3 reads TGTGCCAGCAGCTTAGACAGGGCCCTCCCCTACGAGCAGTACTTC.

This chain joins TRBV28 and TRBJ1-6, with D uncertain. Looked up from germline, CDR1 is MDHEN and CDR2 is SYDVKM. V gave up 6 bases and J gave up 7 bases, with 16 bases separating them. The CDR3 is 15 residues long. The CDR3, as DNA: TGTGCCAGCAGATCGGCAGGCTACTTGAATTCACCCCTCCACTTT. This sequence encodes CASRSAGYLNSPLHF.

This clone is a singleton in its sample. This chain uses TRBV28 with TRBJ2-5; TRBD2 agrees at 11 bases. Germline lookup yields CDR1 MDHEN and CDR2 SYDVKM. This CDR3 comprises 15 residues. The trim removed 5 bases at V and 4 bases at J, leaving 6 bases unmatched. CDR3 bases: TGTGCCAGCAGTCCTACTAGCGGGGGTCGAGAGACCCAGTACTTC. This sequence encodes CASSPTSGGRETQYF.

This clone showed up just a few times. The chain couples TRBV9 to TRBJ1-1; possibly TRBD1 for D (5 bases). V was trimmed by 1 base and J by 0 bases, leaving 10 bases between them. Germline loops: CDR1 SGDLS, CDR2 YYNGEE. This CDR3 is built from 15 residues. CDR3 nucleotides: TGTGCCAGCAGCGTAACCGCGGGGCTGAACACTGAAGCTTTCTTT. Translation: CASSVTAGLNTEAFF.

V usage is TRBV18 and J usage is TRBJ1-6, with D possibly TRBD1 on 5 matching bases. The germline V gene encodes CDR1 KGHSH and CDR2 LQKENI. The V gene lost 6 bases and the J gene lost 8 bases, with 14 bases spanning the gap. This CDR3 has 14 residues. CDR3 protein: CASSHGGRDSPLHF. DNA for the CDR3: TGTGCCAGCTCCCACGGGGGGAGGGATTCACCCCTCCACTTT.

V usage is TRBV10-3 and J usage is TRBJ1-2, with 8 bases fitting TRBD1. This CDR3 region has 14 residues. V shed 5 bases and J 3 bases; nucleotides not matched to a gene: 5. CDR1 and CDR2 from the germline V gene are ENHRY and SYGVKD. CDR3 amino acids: CAISKGQGDYGYTF. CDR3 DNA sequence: TGTGCCATCAGTAAAGGACAGGGCGACTATGGCTACACCTTC.

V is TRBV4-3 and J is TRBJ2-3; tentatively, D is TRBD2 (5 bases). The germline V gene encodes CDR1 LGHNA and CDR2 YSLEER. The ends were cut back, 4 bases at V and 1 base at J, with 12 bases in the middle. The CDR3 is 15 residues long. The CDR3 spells CASSLLIGGTDTQYF. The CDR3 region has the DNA TGCGCCAGCAGCCTTTTGATCGGGGGCACAGATACGCAGTATTTT.

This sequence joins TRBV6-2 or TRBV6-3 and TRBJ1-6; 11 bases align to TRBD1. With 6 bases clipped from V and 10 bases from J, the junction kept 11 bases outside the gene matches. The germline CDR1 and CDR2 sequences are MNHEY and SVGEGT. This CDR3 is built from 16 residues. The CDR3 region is CASSRGDRGSKSPLHF. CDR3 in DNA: TGTGCCAGCAGCCGAGGGGACAGGGGGTCTAAGTCACCCCTCCACTTT.

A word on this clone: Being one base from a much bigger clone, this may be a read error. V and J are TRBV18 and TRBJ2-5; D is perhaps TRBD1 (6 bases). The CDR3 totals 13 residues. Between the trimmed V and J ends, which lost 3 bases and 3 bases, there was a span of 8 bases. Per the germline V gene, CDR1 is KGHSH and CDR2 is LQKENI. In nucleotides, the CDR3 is TGTGCCAGCTCACCGAGGACAGAAGAGACCCAGTACTTC. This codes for CASSPRTEETQYF.

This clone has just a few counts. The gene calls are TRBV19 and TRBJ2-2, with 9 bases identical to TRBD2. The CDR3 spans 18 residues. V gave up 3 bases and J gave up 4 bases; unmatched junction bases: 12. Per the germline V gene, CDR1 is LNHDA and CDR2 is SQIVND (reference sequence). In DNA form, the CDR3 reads TGTGCCAGTAGTATCTCCTCTAGGCGGGGGGGTGGCACCGGGGAGCTGTTTTTT. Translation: CASSISSRRGGGTGELFF.